The clone carrying this T cell receptor beta chain came up many times. This sample stems from a study of blood T cells in healthy people across ages. Alongside a J-beta primer mix, a sample-barcoded 5' primer served in a second PCR lasting roughly 7 to 11 cycles. MiXCR was run by TCRdb on the 5' RACE reads, yielding one entry per CDR3 protein. Here the sample spans around 1,700,000 distinct CDR3 sequences, about 28% being singletons. Trimming shortened V by 7 bases and J by 10 bases, and 18 bases separated the two germline ends. Germline V gene data show CDR1 as SGHRS and CDR2 as YFSETQ. The length of the CDR3 is 13 residues.

This clonotype was sampled from a woman aged 25 to 39 in good health. Input material: blood. The gene calls are TRBV5-1 and TRBJ2-1; a possible D gene is TRBD1 (5 bases). CDR3: CASGIAGLEEQFF. The CDR3 nucleotides read TGCGCCAGCGGGATAGCAGGGTTGGAGGAGCAGTTCTTC.